Included here is one TCR beta chain sequence, with context. What it recognizes is unknown. Unique molecular identifiers were present on cDNA, and template switching added a universal primer site. Using its own MiXCR run on the 5' RACE reads, TCRdb lists one record per CDR3 protein. The table includes around 220,000 distinct CDR3 sequences, approximately 10% detected once. Trimming left V 3 bases short and J 9 bases short, with 24 bases between. Germline V gene lookup returns CDR1 DFQATT and CDR2 SNEGSKA (reference sequence). CDR3 length: 16 amino acids. This entry is derived from a study of identical twins. Points from the study as a whole: For cord blood, abundant beta clonotypes had fewer insertions, unlike memory repertoires, which showed none. Out-of-frame beta sequences exhibited a weaker degree of excess twin sharing. Where out-of-frame alpha sequences were twin-shared, they showed excess low generation probability.

The TCR sequence derives from a man aged 45-60 years in good health. The rearrangement uses TRBV20-1 and TRBJ2-1, with D possibly being TRBD1 or TRBD2 (5 bases each). The sequencing sample was made of memory T cells sorted from blood. CDR3 protein: CSARGLRGALVGEQFF. The CDR3 DNA follows: TGCAGTGCTAGGGGGTTGAGGGGAGCCCTCGTGGGTGAGCAGTTCTTC.